This TCR beta chain comes out of a study of blood T cell repertoires in COVID-19. For the study at large: Both acute and convalescent COVID-19 samples were obtained from the United States, Italy and Spain. T cells, B-cell-depleted T cells, or PBMCs supplied cDNA or gDNA.

Deletions cut 3 bases from V and 5 bases from J, with 10 bases between. The germline V gene encodes CDR1 LGHDT and CDR2 YNNKEL (reference sequence). This CDR3 is 13 amino acids long. Study processing details: From reference gene primer amplification, estimates of nucleated cell counts were derived. Generated by immunoSEQ multiplex PCR, the TCRdb table keeps only in-frame clones and is missing some. The V and J calls and clone size come from that table; D and trimming were worked out from the DNA. The profile shows 200,000 or so clones, 84% of them singletons. The source is a woman aged 60-75 years who had recovered from COVID-19. Source material: peripheral blood. The chain uses TRBV3-1 (or the pseudogene TRBV3-2) and TRBJ2-5; tentatively, D is TRBD2 (6 bases). In nucleotides, the CDR3 is TGTGCCAGCAGCCACGGGGACTGGGAGACCCAGTACTTC. Translated, it gives CASSHGDWETQYF.